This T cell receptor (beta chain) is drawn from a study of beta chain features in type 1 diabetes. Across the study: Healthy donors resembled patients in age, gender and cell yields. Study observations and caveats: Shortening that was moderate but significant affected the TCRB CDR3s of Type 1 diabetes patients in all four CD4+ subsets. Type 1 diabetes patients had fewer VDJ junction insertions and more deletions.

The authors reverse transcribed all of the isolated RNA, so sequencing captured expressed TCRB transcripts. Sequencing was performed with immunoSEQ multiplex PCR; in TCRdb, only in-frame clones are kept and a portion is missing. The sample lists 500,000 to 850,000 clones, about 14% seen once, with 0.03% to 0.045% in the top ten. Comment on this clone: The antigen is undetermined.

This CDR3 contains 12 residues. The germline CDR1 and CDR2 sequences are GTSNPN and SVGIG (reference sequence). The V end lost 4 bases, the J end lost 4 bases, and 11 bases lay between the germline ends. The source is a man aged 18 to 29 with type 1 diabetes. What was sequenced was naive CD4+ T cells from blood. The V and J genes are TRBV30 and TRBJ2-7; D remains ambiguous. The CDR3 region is CAWTNSRYEQYF. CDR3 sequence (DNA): TGTGCCTGGACGAACAGTCGATACGAGCAGTACTTC.